Described below is a single TCR beta chain sequence and its context. Antigen: not known. The method was immunoSEQ multiplex PCR; TCRdb's version includes in-frame clones alone and lacks a portion of them. This table has about 90,000 clones, about 90% appearing once. This record comes from a study of OX40 agonist ivuxolimab in advanced cancers. The wider study: Patients assigned to dose escalation were diagnosed with hepatocellular carcinoma, melanoma, renal cell or head and neck cancer. Two cutaneous melanoma patients and one hepatocellular carcinoma patient, three in all, had partial responses. Study results and limitations: CD8+ T cells were the subset that, on average, had more expanded clones than CD4+.

Germline V CDR1 and CDR2: SGHVS, FNYEAQ. The CDR3 spans 15 residues. The V and J ends lost 1 base and 3 bases, in that order; junction bases with no gene match: 4. The chain is built from TRBV7-6 and TRBJ2-3; 7 positions match TRBD2. The receptor was isolated from an adult with an advanced solid tumor such as melanoma, head and neck, liver or kidney cancer. The starting material was CD4+ or CD8+ T cells sorted from blood, obtained in a trial of the OX40 agonist ivuxolimab. The CDR3 loop reads CASSLVERGTDTQYF. The DNA for the CDR3 is TGTGCCAGCAGCTTAGTCGAGCGGGGAACAGATACGCAGTATTTT.